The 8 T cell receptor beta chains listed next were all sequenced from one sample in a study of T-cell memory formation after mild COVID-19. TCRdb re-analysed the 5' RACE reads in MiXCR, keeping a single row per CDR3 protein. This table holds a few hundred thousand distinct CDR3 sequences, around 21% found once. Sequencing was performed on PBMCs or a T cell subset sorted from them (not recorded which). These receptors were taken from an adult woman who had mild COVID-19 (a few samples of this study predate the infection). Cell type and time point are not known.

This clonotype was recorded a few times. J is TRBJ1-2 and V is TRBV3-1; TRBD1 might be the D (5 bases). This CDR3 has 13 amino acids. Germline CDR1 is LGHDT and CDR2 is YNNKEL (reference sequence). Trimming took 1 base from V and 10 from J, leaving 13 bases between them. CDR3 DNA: TGTGCCAGCAGCCAAGGACAGCCCTGCGTCTACACCTTC. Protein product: CASSQGQPCVYTF. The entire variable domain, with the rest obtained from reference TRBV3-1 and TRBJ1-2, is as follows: DTAVSQTPKYLVTQMGNDKSIKCEQNLGHDTMYWYKQDSKKFLKIMFSYNNKELIINETVPNRFSPKSPDKAHLNLHINSLELGDSAVYFCASSQGQPCVYTFGSGTRLTVV.

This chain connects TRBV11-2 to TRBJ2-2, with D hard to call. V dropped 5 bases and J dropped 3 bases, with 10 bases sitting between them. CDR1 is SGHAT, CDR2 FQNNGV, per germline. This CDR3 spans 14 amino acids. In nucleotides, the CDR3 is TGTGCCAGCAGCCCACCCCGCTACACCGGGGAGCTGTTTTTT. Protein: CASSPPRYTGELFF.

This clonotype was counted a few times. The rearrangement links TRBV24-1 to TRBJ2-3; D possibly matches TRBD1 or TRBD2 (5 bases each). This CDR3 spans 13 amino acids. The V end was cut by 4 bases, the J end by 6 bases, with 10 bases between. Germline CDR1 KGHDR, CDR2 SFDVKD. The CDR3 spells CATSEGTRDTQYF. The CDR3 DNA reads TGTGCCACCAGTGAAGGGACCAGGGATACGCAGTATTTT.

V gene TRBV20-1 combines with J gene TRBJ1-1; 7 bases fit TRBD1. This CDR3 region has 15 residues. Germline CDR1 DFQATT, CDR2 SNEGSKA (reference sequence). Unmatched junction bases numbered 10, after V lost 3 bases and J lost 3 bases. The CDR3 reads CSARRGPQSDTEAFF. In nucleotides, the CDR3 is TGCAGTGCTAGGAGGGGGCCTCAGAGCGACACTGAAGCTTTCTTT.

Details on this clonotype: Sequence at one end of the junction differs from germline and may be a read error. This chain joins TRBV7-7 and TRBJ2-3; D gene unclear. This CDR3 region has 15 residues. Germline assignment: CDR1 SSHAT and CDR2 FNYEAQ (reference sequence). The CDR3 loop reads CASSLDGLETDTQYF. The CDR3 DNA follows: TGTGCTAGCAGCTTAGACGGGCTCGAAACAGATACGCAGTATTTT.

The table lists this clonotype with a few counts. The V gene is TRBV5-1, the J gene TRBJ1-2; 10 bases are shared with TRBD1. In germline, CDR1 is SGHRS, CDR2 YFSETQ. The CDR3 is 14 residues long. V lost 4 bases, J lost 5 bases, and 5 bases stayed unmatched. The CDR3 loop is CASSTDRGEYGYTF. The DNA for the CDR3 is TGCGCCAGCAGCACGGACAGGGGGGAATATGGCTACACCTTC.

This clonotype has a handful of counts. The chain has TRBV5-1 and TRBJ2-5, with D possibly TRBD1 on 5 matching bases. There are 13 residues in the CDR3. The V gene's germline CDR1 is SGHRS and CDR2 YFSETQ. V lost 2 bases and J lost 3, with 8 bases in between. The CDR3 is CASSLRQKETQYF. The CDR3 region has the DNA TGCGCCAGCAGCTTAAGACAGAAAGAGACCCAGTACTTC.

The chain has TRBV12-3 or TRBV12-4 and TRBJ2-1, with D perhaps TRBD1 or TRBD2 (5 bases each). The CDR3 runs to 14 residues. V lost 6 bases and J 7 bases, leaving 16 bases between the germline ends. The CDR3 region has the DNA TGTGCCAGCAGCTTTATTGGGGGAGATAATGAGCAGTTCTTC. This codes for CASSFIGGDNEQFF.